These T cell receptor beta chains were read from a single sample in a study of CD8+CD57+ T cells in acquired aplastic anemia. Each CDR3 protein is one row after TCRdb ran MiXCR on the reads. The profile shows about 200,000 distinct CDR3 sequences, roughly 53% of them singletons. The sample consisted of sorted CD4+, CD8+, or CD8+CD57+ T cells (not recorded which) from PBMCs. The source of these receptors is a human donor with aplastic anemia. Both conserved end residues are part of each CDR3. A D gene is named only where the DNA matches it firmly. Size values are once, few and many counts, or a class for expanded clones, and some rows have none.

clone size	V gene	J gene	D gene	CDR3 protein	CDR3 DNA
many	TRBV19	TRBJ2-7	NA	CASEGGEEQYF	TGTGCCAGTGAGGGGGGGGAAGAGCAGTACTTC
many	TRBV20-1	TRBJ2-3	TRBD2	CSIGAGGSTQYF	TGCAGTATCGGGGCGGGGGGGAGTACGCAGTATTTT
NA	TRBV4-3	TRBJ2-7	NA	CASSQDLNSQQYF	TGCGCCAGCAGCCAAGATCTGAACAGTCAGCAGTACTTC
NA	TRBV12-3/TRBV12-4	TRBJ1-6	NA	CASSSRQGGSPLHF	TGTGCCAGCAGTTCGCGGCAGGGAGGTTCACCCCTCCACTTT
NA	TRBV10-3	TRBJ1-2	TRBD1	CASSATTGLEGYTF	TGTGCCAGCAGTGCCACGACAGGGCTGGAAGGCTACACCTTC
NA	TRBV28	TRBJ1-2	TRBD1	CATYRDRGENYGYTF	TGTGCCACATACCGGGACAGGGGTGAAAACTATGGCTACACCTTC
NA	TRBV2	TRBJ2-5	NA	CASSRSTGTQYF	TGTGCCAGCAGTCGGTCCACCGGGACCCAGTACTTC
many	TRBV19	TRBJ1-2	TRBD1	CASSPRTGNGYTF	TGTGCCAGTAGTCCCCGGACAGGCAATGGCTACACCTTC
NA	TRBV5-1	TRBJ2-1	TRBD2	CASSPDSGGPHNEQFF	TGCGCCAGCAGCCCGGATAGCGGGGGGCCCCACAATGAGCAGTTCTTC
NA	TRBV10-3	TRBJ2-7	TRBD2	CAISRVAGPMDEQYF	TGTGCCATCAGTAGAGTAGCGGGTCCTATGGACGAGCAGTACTTC
many	TRBV5-8	TRBJ2-3	TRBD1	CASSLNRGATDTQYF	TGTGCCAGCAGCTTGAACAGGGGGGCGACAGATACGCAGTATTTT
NA	TRBV10-3	TRBJ2-7	NA	CAISPGAKYEQYF	TGTGCCATCAGTCCGGGAGCCAAGTACGAGCAGTACTTC
NA	TRBV25-1	TRBJ2-3	TRBD2	CASSTSGGRDTQYF	TGTGCCAGCAGTACAAGCGGGGGGAGAGATACGCAGTATTTT
NA	TRBV6-5	TRBJ1-3	NA	CASSYGPGNTIYF	TGTGCCAGCAGTTACGGCCCGGGAAACACCATATATTTT
NA	TRBV25-1	TRBJ2-5	TRBD2	CASSTAGGSQETQYF	TGTGCCAGCAGTACGGCGGGGGGGAGCCAAGAGACCCAGTACTTC
NA	TRBV7-8	TRBJ2-7	TRBD2	CASSTSGGAYEQYF	TGTGCCAGCAGCACTAGCGGGGGGGCCTACGAGCAGTACTTC
NA	TRBV2	TRBJ1-3	NA	CASSQTASGNTIYF	TGTGCCAGCAGCCAGACAGCCTCTGGAAACACCATATATTTT
NA	TRBV20-1	TRBJ2-7	NA	CSARDERRGGYEQYF	TGCAGTGCTAGAGATGAGAGAAGGGGTGGGTACGAGCAGTACTTC
NA	TRBV24-1	TRBJ1-4	NA	CATSDLTTGKLFF	TGTGCCACCAGTGATTTGACGACAGGTAAACTGTTTTTT
NA	TRBV2	TRBJ1-5	TRBD1	CAISERDRDQPQHF	TGTGCCATCAGTGAGAGGGACAGGGACCAGCCCCAGCATTTT
NA	TRBV10-3	TRBJ2-1	NA	CAISARGAPSSYNEQFF	TGTGCCATCAGTGCGAGGGGGGCCCCGAGCTCCTACAATGAGCAGTTCTTC
NA	TRBV2	TRBJ1-6	TRBD1	CASTWRTGLYSPLHF	TGTGCCAGCACCTGGAGGACAGGACTGTACTCACCCCTCCACTTT
NA	TRBV20-1	TRBJ2-1	TRBD2	CSAPFRTSGPLNEQFF	TGCAGTGCTCCTTTTCGGACTAGCGGGCCCCTCAATGAGCAGTTCTTC
many	TRBV5-8	TRBJ2-5	NA	CASSLGRGVQETQYF	TGTGCCAGCAGCTTAGGTCGAGGGGTACAAGAGACCCAGTACTTC
NA	TRBV7-9	TRBJ1-3	NA	CASGGRLGNTIYF	TGTGCCAGCGGGGGACGGTTAGGAAACACCATATATTTT
NA	TRBV7-3	TRBJ2-3	TRBD2	CASSLKGTSGTDTQYF	TGTGCCAGCAGCTTAAAGGGGACTAGCGGCACAGATACGCAGTATTTT
many	TRBV19	TRBJ1-5	NA	CASSIVGPQFDQPQHF	TGTGCCAGTAGTATAGTAGGGCCTCAGTTCGATCAGCCCCAGCATTTT
NA	TRBV12-3/TRBV12-4	TRBJ2-1	NA	CASSPEGSEQFF	TGTGCTAGCAGTCCCGAGGGTAGTGAGCAGTTCTTC
NA	TRBV7-9	TRBJ2-7	TRBD1	CASSPTGARGEQYF	TGTGCCAGCAGCCCGACAGGGGCGAGGGGGGAGCAGTACTTC
many	TRBV29-1	TRBJ2-5	NA	CSVEDPQYF	TGCAGCGTTGAAGATCCCCAGTACTTC
many	TRBV6-5	TRBJ1-2	TRBD1	CASSTTGTVYGYTF	TGTGCCAGCAGCACTACAGGGACAGTCTATGGCTACACCTTC
few	TRBV9	TRBJ2-7	NA	CASSPGQLAYEQYF	TGTGCCAGCAGCCCCGGGCAGCTCGCCTACGAGCAGTACTTC
many	TRBV6-5	TRBJ1-4	NA	CASSSEGGWAEKLFF	TGTGCCAGCAGTTCGGAGGGGGGCTGGGCTGAAAAACTGTTTTTT
NA	TRBV2	TRBJ2-3	NA	CASTVDPDTQYF	TGTGCCAGCACTGTCGACCCAGATACGCAGTATTTT
many	TRBV5-8	TRBJ1-1	NA	CASSLAWDRNTEAFF	TGTGCCAGCAGCTTGGCATGGGACCGAAACACTGAAGCTTTCTTT
many	TRBV2	TRBJ1-3	NA	CASSEAGNTIYF	TGTGCCAGCAGTGAAGCCGGAAACACCATATATTTT
many	TRBV28	TRBJ1-1	NA	CASSPPENTEAFF	TGTGCCAGCAGTCCCCCCGAGAACACTGAAGCTTTCTTT
NA	TRBV7-9	TRBJ2-6	TRBD2	CASSLTTSAHSGANVLTF	TGTGCCAGCAGCTTAACGACTAGCGCCCACTCTGGGGCCAACGTCCTGACTTTC
many	TRBV19	TRBJ1-5	NA	CASSIPPDGHSNQPQHF	TGTGCCAGTAGTATACCCCCGGACGGACATAGCAATCAGCCCCAGCATTTT
NA	TRBV5-1	TRBJ2-7	TRBD1	CASNGQGTYEQYF	TGTGCCAGCAATGGACAGGGCACCTACGAGCAGTACTTC
NA	TRBV11-2	TRBJ2-7	NA	CASSLPGGNEQYF	TGCGCCAGCAGCTTGCCAGGTGGGAACGAGCAGTACTTC
many	TRBV6-5	TRBJ1-3	NA	CASTEYSGNTIYF	TGTGCCAGCACCGAGTACTCTGGAAACACCATATATTTT
NA	TRBV19	TRBJ2-1	TRBD2	CASQAGGLGNEQFF	TGTGCCAGCCAAGCGGGGGGGCTTGGCAATGAGCAGTTCTTC
NA	TRBV5-1	TRBJ1-2	NA	CASSLLDSRNYGYTF	TGCGCCAGCAGCTTGCTGGACAGCCGGAACTATGGCTACACCTTC
NA	TRBV5-1	TRBJ2-3	TRBD2	CASSPVAGARTDTQYF	TGCGCCAGCAGCCCAGTAGCGGGGGCAAGAACAGATACGCAGTATTTT
few	TRBV5-1	TRBJ2-1	NA	CASSTPVYNEQFF	TGCGCCAGCAGCACCCCCGTCTACAATGAGCAGTTCTTC
few	TRBV7-8	TRBJ2-7	TRBD2	CASSLAAGGSYEQYF	TGTGCCAGCAGCTTAGCGGCGGGAGGATCCTACGAGCAGTACTTC
NA	TRBV7-8	TRBJ1-5	NA	CASSEGGLKRGLNQPQHF	TGTGCCAGCAGCGAGGGGGGACTCAAAAGGGGATTAAATCAGCCCCAGCATTTT
NA	TRBV9	TRBJ2-7	TRBD1	CASSGGQGGHEQYF	TGTGCCAGCAGCGGGGGACAGGGAGGACACGAGCAGTACTTC
many	TRBV7-8	TRBJ1-1	TRBD1	CASSLGARGGDRVGTEAFF	TGTGCCAGCAGCTTAGGGGCCCGTGGGGGGGACAGGGTGGGCACTGAAGCTTTCTTT
NA	TRBV20-1	TRBJ1-1	NA	CSAQRGGAEAFF	TGCAGTGCTCAGCGGGGGGGGGCTGAAGCTTTCTTT
NA	TRBV5-1	TRBJ1-1	TRBD1	CASSPTGGYGTEAFF	TGCGCCAGCAGCCCCACAGGGGGGTACGGCACTGAAGCTTTCTTT